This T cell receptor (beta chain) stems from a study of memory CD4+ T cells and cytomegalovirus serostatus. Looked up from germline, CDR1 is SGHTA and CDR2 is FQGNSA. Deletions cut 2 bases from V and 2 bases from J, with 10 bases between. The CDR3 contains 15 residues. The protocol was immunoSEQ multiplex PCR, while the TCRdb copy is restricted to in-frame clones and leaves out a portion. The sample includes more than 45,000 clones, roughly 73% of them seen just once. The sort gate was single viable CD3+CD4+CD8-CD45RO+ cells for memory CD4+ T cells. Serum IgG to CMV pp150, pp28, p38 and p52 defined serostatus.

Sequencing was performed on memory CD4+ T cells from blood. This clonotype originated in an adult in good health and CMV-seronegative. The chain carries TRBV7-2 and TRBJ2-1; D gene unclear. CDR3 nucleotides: TGTGCCAGCAGCTTAACTCCCCAGGCCTACAATGAGCAGTTCTTC. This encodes CASSLTPQAYNEQFF.